Listed here is a single T cell receptor beta chain. This record belongs to a study of cytomegalovirus exposure and HLA in healthy donors. Both 60 Vbeta primers and 13 Jbeta primers went into the PCR. Using immunoSEQ multiplex PCR, the repertoire was profiled, and TCRdb retains in-frame clones only, with some absent. This table has 100,000 to 150,000 clones, 81% appearing once. CDR3 size: 15 residues. Trimming left V 0 bases short and J 6 bases short, with 13 bases between. From germline, CDR1 is SGHRS and CDR2 YFSETQ. Sequenced input: PBMCs. The chain combines TRBV5-1 with TRBJ2-1; D perhaps matches TRBD2 (6 bases). The TCR sequence derives from a woman aged 40-49 years in good health and CMV-seronegative. The CDR3 sequence is CASSLVGLIPNEQFF. The CDR3 bases are TGCGCCAGCAGCTTGGTGGGACTCATCCCCAATGAGCAGTTCTTC.